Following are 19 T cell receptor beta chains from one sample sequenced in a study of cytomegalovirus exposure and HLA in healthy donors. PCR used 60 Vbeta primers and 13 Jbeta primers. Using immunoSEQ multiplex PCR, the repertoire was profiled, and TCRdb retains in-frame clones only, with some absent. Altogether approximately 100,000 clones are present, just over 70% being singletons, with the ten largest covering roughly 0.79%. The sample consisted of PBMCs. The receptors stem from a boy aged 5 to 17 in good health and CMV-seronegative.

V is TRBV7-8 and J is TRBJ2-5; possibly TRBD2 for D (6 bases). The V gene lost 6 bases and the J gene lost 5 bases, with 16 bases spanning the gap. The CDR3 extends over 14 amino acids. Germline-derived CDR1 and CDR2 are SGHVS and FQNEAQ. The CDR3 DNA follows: TGTGCCAGCAGTCAGGAGGGTCTTAGGGAGACCCAGTACTTC. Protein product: CASSQEGLRETQYF. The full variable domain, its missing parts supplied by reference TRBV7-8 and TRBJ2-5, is GAGVSQSPRYKVAKRGQDVALRCDPISGHVSLFWYQQALGQGPEFLTYFQNEAQLDKSGLPSDRFFAERPEGSVSTLKIQRTQQEDSAVYLCASSQEGLRETQYFGPGTRLLVL.

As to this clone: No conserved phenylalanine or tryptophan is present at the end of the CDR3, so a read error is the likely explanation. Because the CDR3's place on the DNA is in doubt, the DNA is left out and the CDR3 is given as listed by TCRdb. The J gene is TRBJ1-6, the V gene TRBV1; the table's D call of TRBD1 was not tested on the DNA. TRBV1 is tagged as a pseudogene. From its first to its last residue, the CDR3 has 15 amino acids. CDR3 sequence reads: CTSSHRTGGGSPLHL.

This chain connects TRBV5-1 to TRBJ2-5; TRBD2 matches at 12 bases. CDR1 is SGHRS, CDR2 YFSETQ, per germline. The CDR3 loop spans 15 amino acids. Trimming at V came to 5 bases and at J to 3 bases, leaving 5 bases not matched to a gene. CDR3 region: CASSLRTSGEETQYF. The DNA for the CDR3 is TGCGCCAGCAGTTTGCGGACTAGCGGGGAAGAGACCCAGTACTTC.

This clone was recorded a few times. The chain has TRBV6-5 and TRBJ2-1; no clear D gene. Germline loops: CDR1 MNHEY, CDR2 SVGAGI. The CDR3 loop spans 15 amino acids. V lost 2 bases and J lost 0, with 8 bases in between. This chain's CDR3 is CASSYASSSYNEQFF. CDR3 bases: TGTGCCAGCAGTTACGCGTCAAGCTCCTACAATGAGCAGTTCTTC.

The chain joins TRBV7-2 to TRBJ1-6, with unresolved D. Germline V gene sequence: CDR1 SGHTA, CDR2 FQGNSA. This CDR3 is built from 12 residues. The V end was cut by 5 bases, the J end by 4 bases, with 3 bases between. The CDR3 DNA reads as TGTGCCAGCAGCCCTTATAATTCACCCCTCCACTTT. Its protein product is CASSPYNSPLHF.

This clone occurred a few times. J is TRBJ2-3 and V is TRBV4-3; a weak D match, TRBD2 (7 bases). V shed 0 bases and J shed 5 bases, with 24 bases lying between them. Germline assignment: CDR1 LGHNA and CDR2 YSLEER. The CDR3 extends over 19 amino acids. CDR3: CASSQDLHPRGASRDTQYF. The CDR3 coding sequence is TGCGCCAGCAGCCAAGACCTCCATCCCCGGGGGGCGAGTAGAGATACGCAGTATTTT.

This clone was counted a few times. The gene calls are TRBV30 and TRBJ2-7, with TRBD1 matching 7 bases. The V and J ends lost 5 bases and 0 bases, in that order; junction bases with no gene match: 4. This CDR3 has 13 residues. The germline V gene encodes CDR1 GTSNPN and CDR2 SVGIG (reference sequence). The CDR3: CAWDRESSYEQYF. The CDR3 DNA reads TGTGCCTGGGACAGGGAGAGCTCCTACGAGCAGTACTTC.

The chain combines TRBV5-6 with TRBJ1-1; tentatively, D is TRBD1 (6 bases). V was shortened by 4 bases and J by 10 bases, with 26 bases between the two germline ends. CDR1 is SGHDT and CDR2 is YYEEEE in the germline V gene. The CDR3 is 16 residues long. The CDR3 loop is CASSLKNDRPPWGAFF. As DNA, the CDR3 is TGTGCCAGCAGCCTTAAGAACGACAGGCCCCCGTGGGGAGCTTTCTTT.

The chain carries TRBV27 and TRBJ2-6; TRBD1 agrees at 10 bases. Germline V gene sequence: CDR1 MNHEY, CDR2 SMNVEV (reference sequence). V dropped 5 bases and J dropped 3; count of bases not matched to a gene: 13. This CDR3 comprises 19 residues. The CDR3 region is CASSTSPGTGVFGANVLTF. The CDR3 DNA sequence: TGTGCCAGCAGTACCAGCCCCGGGACAGGGGTATTTGGGGCCAACGTCCTGACTTTC. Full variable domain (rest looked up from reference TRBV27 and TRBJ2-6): EAQVTQNPRYLITVTGKKLTVTCSQNMNHEYMSWYRQDPGLGLRQIYYSMNVEVTDKGDVPEGYKVSRKEKRNFPLILESPSPNQTSLYFCASSTSPGTGVFGANVLTFGAGSRLTVL.

CDR3 region: CASSIGGGSYEQYF. CDR3 bases: TGTGCCAGTAGTATAGGGGGGGGCTCCTACGAGCAGTACTTC. This rearrangement joins TRBV19 to TRBJ2-7; 7 bases line up with TRBD2. V lost 1 base to trimming and J lost 0 bases; unmatched junction nucleotides: 0. The CDR3 sequence is 14 residues long. Germline V gives CDR1 LNHDA, CDR2 SQIVND (reference sequence).

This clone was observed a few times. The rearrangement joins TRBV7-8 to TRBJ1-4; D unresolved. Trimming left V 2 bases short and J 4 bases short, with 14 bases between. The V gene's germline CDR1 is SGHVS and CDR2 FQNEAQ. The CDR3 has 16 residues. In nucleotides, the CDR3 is TGTGCCAGCAGCTTATTCAGGTCTCTGGGTAATGAAAAACTGTTTTTT. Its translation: CASSLFRSLGNEKLFF.

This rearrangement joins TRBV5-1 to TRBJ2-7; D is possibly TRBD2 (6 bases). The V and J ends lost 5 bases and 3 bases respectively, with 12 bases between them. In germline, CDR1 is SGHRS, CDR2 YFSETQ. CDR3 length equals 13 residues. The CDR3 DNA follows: TGCGCCAGCAGGAGACGGGGGATCTACGAGCAGTACTTC. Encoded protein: CASRRRGIYEQYF.

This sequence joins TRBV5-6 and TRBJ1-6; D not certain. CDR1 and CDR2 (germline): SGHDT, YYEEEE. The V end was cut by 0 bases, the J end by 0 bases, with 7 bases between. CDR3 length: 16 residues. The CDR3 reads CASSLVWSSYNSPLHF. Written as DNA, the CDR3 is TGTGCCAGCAGCTTGGTATGGAGCTCCTATAATTCACCCCTCCACTTT.

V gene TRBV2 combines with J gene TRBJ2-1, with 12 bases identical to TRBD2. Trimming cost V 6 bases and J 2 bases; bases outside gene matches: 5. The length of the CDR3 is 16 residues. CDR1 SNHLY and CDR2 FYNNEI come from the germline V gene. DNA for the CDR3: TGTGCCAGCAGGACTAGCGGGAGATCGACCTACAATGAGCAGTTCTTC. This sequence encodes CASRTSGRSTYNEQFF.

The CDR3 loop is CASKKPGQGPNEQFF. The DNA for the CDR3 is TGTGCCAGCAAGAAACCGGGACAGGGCCCCAATGAGCAGTTCTTC. The genes are TRBV6-1 and TRBJ2-1, with 9 bases identical to TRBD1. The CDR3 length is 15 residues. The V and J ends lost 7 bases and 6 bases, in that order; junction bases with no gene match: 10. Germline CDR1 and CDR2: MNHNS and SASEGT.

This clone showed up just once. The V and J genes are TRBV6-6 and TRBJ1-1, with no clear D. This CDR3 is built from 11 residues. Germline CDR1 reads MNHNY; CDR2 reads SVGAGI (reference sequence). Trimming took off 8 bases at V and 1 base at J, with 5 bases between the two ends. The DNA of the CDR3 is TGTGCCAGCCGAGGGAACACTGAAGCTTTCTTT. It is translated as CASRGNTEAFF.

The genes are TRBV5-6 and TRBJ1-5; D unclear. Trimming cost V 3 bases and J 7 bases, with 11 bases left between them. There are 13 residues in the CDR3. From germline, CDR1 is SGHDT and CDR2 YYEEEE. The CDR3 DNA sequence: TGTGCCAGCAGCTCTCCGAACGGGCAGCCCCAGCATTTT. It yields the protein CASSSPNGQPQHF.

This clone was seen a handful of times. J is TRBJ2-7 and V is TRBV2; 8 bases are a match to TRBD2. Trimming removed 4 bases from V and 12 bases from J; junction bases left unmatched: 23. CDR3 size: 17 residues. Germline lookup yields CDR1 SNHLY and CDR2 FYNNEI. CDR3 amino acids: CASSGRGTTGTRGLLYF. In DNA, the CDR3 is TGTGCCAGCAGTGGGCGTGGGACAACCGGGACTAGGGGTCTGCTGTACTTC.

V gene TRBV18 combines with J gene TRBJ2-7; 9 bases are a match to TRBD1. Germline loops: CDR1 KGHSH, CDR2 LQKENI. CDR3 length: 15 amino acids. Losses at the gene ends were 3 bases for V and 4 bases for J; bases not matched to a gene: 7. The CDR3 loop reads CASSPPGQGGYEQYF. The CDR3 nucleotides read TGTGCCAGCTCACCGCCGGGACAGGGCGGGTACGAGCAGTACTTC.